The clone carrying this TCR beta chain appeared once. The entry originates in a study of shared T cell receptors in the human thymus. Germline loops: CDR1 LNHNV, CDR2 YYDKDF (reference sequence). Trimming removed 1 base from V and 4 bases from J, with 25 bases in between. The CDR3 runs 19 residues. Some clones are missing from TCRdb's copy, which holds only in-frame ones; the method was immunoSEQ multiplex PCR. The top ten hold 0.0095% to 0.011% of the sample, which has hundreds of thousands of clones, roughly 90% seen once. This sample was also put to use in a study of human thymus T cells. That source notes: Thymic and blood repertoires appeared to show biased V and J gene usage.

Sequences were obtained from thymocytes. V is TRBV15 and J is TRBJ1-2; D possibly corresponds to TRBD1 (5 bases). The sequence derives from a boy in the first two years of life with a congenital heart defect. This CDR3 is CATSRGLQGWGPCLYGYTF. The DNA for the CDR3 is TGTGCCACCAGCAGAGGACTGCAGGGATGGGGTCCCTGTCTCTATGGCTACACCTTC.